The clone carrying this T cell receptor beta chain has at least ten counts. The antigen is undetermined. The CDR3 runs 14 residues. Trimming cost V 3 bases and J 9 bases; bases outside gene matches: 8. Amplification of TCR beta CDR3 regions used RNA as the template. When the TCR CDR3 underwent first-round RT-PCR, the HTBI primer set was used. In TCRdb, the multiplex PCR reads were re-called with MiXCR into one record per CDR3 protein. The table has approximately 400,000 distinct CDR3 sequences, about 15% seen once. The sample comes from a study of T cells in Graves' hyperthyroidism and ophthalmopathy. Turning to the study itself: Sampling of peripheral blood happened at initial diagnosis, prior to any treatment. Whole-study results and caveats: Most thyroid clonotypes expanded above 0.001 were also detected in blood.

Pregnant or lactating patients were excluded, as were those with uncontrolled infection or other autoimmune disease. 10 ml of fresh peripheral blood supplied the PBMCs. The clonotype originates from a young woman with Graves' hyperthyroidism that later progressed to Graves' ophthalmopathy. Sample: blood. V usage is TRBV12-3 or TRBV12-4 and J usage is TRBJ2-1; 7 nucleotides match TRBD2. CDR3 nucleotides: TGTGCCAGCAGTTTCGGGGCAGGGAGGGGTGAGCAGTTCTTC. Encoded protein: CASSFGAGRGEQFF.